The present TCR beta chain was sequenced within a study of blood T cell repertoires in COVID-19. Study information: Samples of COVID-19 (acute and convalescent) were obtained from the United States, Italy and Spain. T cells, B-cell-depleted T cells, or PBMCs provided the cDNA or gDNA that served as material.

This CDR3 is built from 11 residues. The germline V gene has CDR1 LNHDA and CDR2 SQIVND (reference sequence). As originally analysed: Counts of nucleated cells, estimated from reference gene primer amplification, were obtained. Clones were sequenced by immunoSEQ multiplex PCR, and TCRdb holds only the in-frame ones, with some missing. V, J and clone size derive from that table, while D and trimming were established from the DNA sequence. The sample lists roughly 230,000 clones, around 81% occurring once. The sequence was collected from a middle-aged man with active or convalescent COVID-19. The chain carries TRBV19 and TRBJ2-3, with D perhaps TRBD2 (6 bases). Specimen: peripheral blood. The CDR3 DNA reads TGTGGTCCGGGGGGCACAGATACGCAGTATTTT. This gives the protein CGPGGTDTQYF.